Sequencing of this T cell receptor (beta chain) was carried out in a study of CD8+ T cells in alopecia areata. Findings and limits, study-wide: Greater clonality was observed in lesional scalp samples, especially alopecia totalis/universalis, versus normal scalp.

This clone was observed once. No antigen is known for it. The V gene's germline CDR1 is SQVTM and CDR2 ANQGSEA. There are 15 residues in the CDR3. The V end lost 7 bases, the J end lost 0 bases, and 15 bases lay between the germline ends. As the sequencing template, cDNA was produced by extracting RNA and reverse transcribing it. Only in-frame clones appear in the TCRdb table, and some are missing; sequencing was by immunoSEQ multiplex PCR. This sample has about 190,000 clones, with approximately 67% found just once. Treatment in this sample: oral pan-JAK inhibitor, 5-10 mg twice daily. Cell sorting was applied to PBMCs, and CD4+ and CD8+ T cells were collected.

The chain couples TRBV29-1 to TRBJ2-2; no clear D. Here the sequenced sample was CD4+ T cells sorted from blood, taken around week 47, from a patient treated with tofacitinib. The TCR sequence derives from a human donor with alopecia areata. CDR3 bases: TGCAGCGCCATGGGGTATTCTTCGAACACCGGGGAGCTGTTTTTT. Translation: CSAMGYSSNTGELFF.